This T cell receptor (beta chain) was recovered during a study of blood T cell repertoires in COVID-19. Study overall: Samples representing acute and convalescent COVID-19 were sourced from the United States, Italy and Spain. The cDNA or gDNA used as material had been derived from T cells, B-cell-depleted T cells, or PBMCs.

In the study's own analysis: Nucleated cell counts were estimated from reference gene primer amplification. TCRdb keeps only in-frame clones here, not all; method: immunoSEQ multiplex PCR. That table supplies the V and J calls and clone size; D and trimming were determined from the DNA. Of about 180,000 clones in the sample, around 88% are singletons; the top ten hold 3.5% to 5%. This clone appeared a single time. Germline V gene data show CDR1 as KGHSH and CDR2 as LQKENI. The CDR3 is 15 amino acids. V was pared by 1 base and J by 3 bases, with 2 bases of the junction left unmatched. Sequenced input: peripheral blood. The TCR comes from a woman aged 25-40 years with acute or convalescent COVID-19. The chain is built from TRBV18 and TRBJ1-4; the match to TRBD1 covers 7 bases. The CDR3, as DNA: TGTGCCAGCTCACCACAGGGGGCGGCTAATGAAAAACTGTTTTTT. It translates to CASSPQGAANEKLFF.